Listed below are T cell receptor beta chains from one sample, sequenced in a study of CD8+CD57+ T cells in acquired aplastic anemia. One entry per CDR3 protein, called by TCRdb with MiXCR from the reads. The sample carries under 200,000 distinct CDR3 sequences, roughly 43% recorded once. The sequencing sample was made of sorted CD4+, CD8+, or CD8+CD57+ T cells (not recorded which) from PBMCs. The receptors derive from a human donor with aplastic anemia. CDR3s include the opening cysteine and the closing phenylalanine or tryptophan. Each record gives: J gene, V gene, D gene, CDR3 length, clone size, CDR3 protein, CDR3 DNA. D genes are given only for firm matches. Not all rows give a size; the values are once, few, many and, for expanded clones, a class.

>TRBJ1-2|TRBV10-3|-|16|-
CAISDVRQEDHYGYTF
TGTGCCATCAGTGACGTGAGACAGGAGGACCACTATGGCTACACCTTC
>TRBJ1-2|TRBV3-1|-|16|few
CASSQQTGLANYGYTF
TGTGCCAGCAGCCAGCAAACCGGGCTAGCTAACTATGGCTACACCTTC
>TRBJ2-7|TRBV6-6|TRBD2|16|many
CASSYAAGGAPYEQYF
TGTGCCAGCAGTTACGCCGCGGGAGGGGCCCCCTACGAGCAGTACTTC
>TRBJ2-5|TRBV9|-|14|-
CASSVVGRGETQYF
TGTGCCAGCAGCGTAGTGGGCAGGGGAGAGACCCAGTACTTC
>TRBJ1-1|TRBV29-1|-|16|medium-sized
CSVAPHSNLRDTEAFF
TGCAGCGTTGCCCCGCACTCTAATCTTCGGGACACTGAAGCTTTCTTT
>TRBJ1-6|TRBV2|-|15|-
CASSKTGPLNSPLHF
TGTGCCAGCAGTAAGACAGGTCCCCTCAATTCACCCCTCCACTTT
>TRBJ1-5|TRBV4-1|-|14|-
CASSSGEGNQPQHF
TGCGCCAGCAGCTCAGGGGAGGGCAATCAGCCCCAGCATTTT
>TRBJ2-3|TRBV20-1|-|13|many
CSALASSTDTQYF
TGCAGTGCGCTAGCGTCTAGCACAGATACGCAGTATTTT
>TRBJ2-7|TRBV28|-|12|many
CASSLAGFREYF
TGTGCCAGCAGTTTAGCGGGGTTCCGAGAGTACTTC
>TRBJ2-3|TRBV11-2|-|15|-
CASSRGTTSTDTQYF
TGTGCCAGCAGCCGCGGGACGACTAGCACAGATACGCAGTATTTT
>TRBJ2-5|TRBV20-1|-|11|many
CSASFGETQYF
TGCAGTGCTAGTTTTGGCGAGACCCAGTACTTC
>TRBJ2-5|TRBV5-1|-|14|many
CASSLERESETQYF
TGCGCCAGCAGCCTTGAGAGGGAAAGCGAGACCCAGTACTTC
>TRBJ2-1|TRBV5-6|-|15|many
CASSLGQSSSDEQFF
TGTGCCAGCAGCTTGGGACAGTCGAGTTCCGATGAGCAGTTCTTC
>TRBJ2-3|TRBV24-1|-|11|many
CATSLGHTQYF
TGTGCCACTAGTCTGGGTCATACGCAGTATTTT
>TRBJ1-1|TRBV20-1|-|14|-
CSARQGLGNTEAFF
TGCAGTGCTAGACAGGGGTTGGGGAACACTGAAGCTTTCTTT
>TRBJ2-1|TRBV24-1|TRBD2|15|-
CATSELGLEFAEQFF
TGTGCCACCAGTGAGTTGGGACTAGAGTTCGCTGAGCAGTTCTTC
>TRBJ2-7|TRBV5-8|-|13|many
CASSLVAVNEQYF
TGTGCCAGCAGCTTGGTGGCGGTAAACGAGCAGTACTTC
>TRBJ2-1|TRBV7-2|TRBD2|13|many
CASSLAAGVEQFF
TGTGCCAGCAGCTTAGCCGCGGGAGTTGAGCAGTTCTTC
>TRBJ2-7|TRBV10-3|TRBD2|14|-
CATSTSGITYEQYF
TGTGCCACCTCGACTAGCGGGATAACCTACGAGCAGTACTTC